This T cell receptor beta chain was obtained from a study of blood T cell repertoires in COVID-19. Overall study: Specimens from acute and convalescent COVID-19 originated in the United States, Italy and Spain. From T cells, B-cell-depleted T cells, or PBMCs came the material, which was cDNA or gDNA.

This CDR3 is built from 16 residues. The germline CDR1 and CDR2 sequences are SGDLS and YYNGEE. Trimming stripped 1 base from V and 0 bases from J, with 13 bases between. Methods used by the authors: Amplification with reference gene primers provided the estimates of nucleated cell counts. Profiling relied on immunoSEQ multiplex PCR, and the TCRdb table lists in-frame clones only, not all of them. V and J calls and clone size are as listed in that table; D and trimming were resolved from the DNA. The data show fewer than 350,000 clones, around 90% seen once. The chain carries TRBV9 and TRBJ1-2, with a possible D match to TRBD1 (6 bases). The sequencing input was peripheral blood. The receptor's source is a man aged 18-30 years with active or convalescent COVID-19. CDR3: CASSVQAGATNYGYTF. CDR3 coding DNA: TGTGCCAGCAGCGTACAAGCAGGGGCGACTAACTATGGCTACACCTTC.